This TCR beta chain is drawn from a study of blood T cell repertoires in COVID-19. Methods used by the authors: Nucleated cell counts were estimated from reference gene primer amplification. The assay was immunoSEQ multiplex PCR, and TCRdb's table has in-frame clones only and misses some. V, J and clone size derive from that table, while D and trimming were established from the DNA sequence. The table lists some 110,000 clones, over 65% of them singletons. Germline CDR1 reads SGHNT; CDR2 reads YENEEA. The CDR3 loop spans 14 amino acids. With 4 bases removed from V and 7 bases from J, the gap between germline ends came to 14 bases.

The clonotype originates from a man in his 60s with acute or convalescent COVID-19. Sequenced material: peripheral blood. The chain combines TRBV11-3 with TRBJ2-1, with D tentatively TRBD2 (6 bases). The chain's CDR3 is CASSYSPLANEQFF. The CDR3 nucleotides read TGTGCCAGCAGCTATTCCCCCCTAGCGAATGAGCAGTTCTTC.